This entry lists 32 T cell receptor beta chains sequenced from one sample in a study of Graves' ophthalmopathy and Graves' hyperthyroidism (dated by TCRdb to the late 2010s). Reads for this sample came from an Illumina HiSeq 2000. TCR beta CDR3 regions were amplified from RNA transcripts for repertoire sequencing. The first round was an RT-PCR using HTBI primers with the Qiagen OneStep RT-PCR kit, and this first round was followed by a second-round multiplex PCR, then size selection and purification. TCRdb trimmed the raw reads at Q25, called clones with MiXCR and kept productive beta chains. Each entry is one CDR3 protein sequence, shown with its most common DNA and genes. The sample table lists 200,000 to 250,000 distinct CDR3 sequences, 29% of them with a count of one. The ten largest clones represent approximately 8.2% of the sample. What was sequenced was peripheral blood. The receptors originated from a man aged 45-65 years with Graves' ophthalmopathy. Donor details come from another sample of the same person, matched by shared clones.

In its sample, this clonotype was seen many times. The genes are TRBV12-3 or TRBV12-4 and TRBJ1-1; 9 nucleotides agree with TRBD1. The CDR3 runs to 13 residues. V gave up 7 bases and J gave up 6 bases; unmatched junction bases: 6. The CDR3 DNA sequence: TGTGCCAGCAACAAGGGGACAGGGCCTGAAGCTTTCTTT. Its translation is CASNKGTGPEAFF.

This clonotype was seen repeatedly, ten times or more. The chain uses TRBV9 and TRBJ1-1; D unclear. The germline V gene encodes CDR1 SGDLS and CDR2 YYNGEE. The V end lost 0 bases, the J end lost 4 bases, and 13 bases lay between the germline ends. This CDR3 has 15 amino acids. CDR3 amino acids: CASSVGPVISTEAFF. The CDR3 DNA follows: TGTGCCAGCAGCGTAGGTCCGGTAATCAGCACTGAAGCTTTCTTT.

This clonotype has ten or more counts. This rearrangement joins TRBV28 to TRBJ1-5, with D possibly being TRBD1 (5 bases). This CDR3 is 14 amino acids long. V was clipped by 6 bases and J by 0 bases, with 9 bases between them. Germline CDR1 and CDR2: MDHEN and SYDVKM. This chain's CDR3 is CASSLGLSNQPQHF. The CDR3, as DNA: TGTGCCAGCAGCCTGGGACTTAGCAATCAGCCCCAGCATTTT.

There are many counts of this clonotype. The J gene is TRBJ2-7, the V gene TRBV4-1; 9 nucleotides line up with TRBD2. The CDR3 is 15 residues long. V was clipped by 5 bases and J by 4 bases; unmatched bases: 9. Germline V gives CDR1 MGHRA, CDR2 YSYEKL. The chain's CDR3 is CASSYGLAKVYEQYF. CDR3 in DNA: TGCGCCAGCAGCTACGGACTAGCGAAAGTTTACGAGCAGTACTTC.

This clonotype was detected a few times. The chain is built from TRBV12-3 or TRBV12-4 and TRBJ2-7; 12 bases fit TRBD1. V dropped 3 bases and J dropped 9; count of bases not matched to a gene: 6. The CDR3 contains 14 residues. CDR3 region: CASSLGTGGGRQYF. In DNA form, the CDR3 reads TGTGCCAGCAGTTTGGGGACAGGGGGCGGTCGGCAGTACTTC.

The chain uses TRBV6-2 or TRBV6-3 and TRBJ2-7; a possible D gene is TRBD2 (6 bases). CDR1 is MNHEY and CDR2 is SVGEGT in the germline V gene. V lost 8 bases, J lost 5 bases, and 16 bases lay in between. This CDR3 region has 13 residues. The CDR3 coding sequence is TGTGCCAGCTGCCGGGGGTTGTACGACGAGCAGTACTTC. Its translation: CASCRGLYDEQYF.

This clonotype showed up many times. The rearrangement links TRBV19 to TRBJ2-2; D uncertain. Trimming stripped 5 bases from V and 3 bases from J, with 10 bases between. The length of the CDR3 is 14 residues. Germline V gives CDR1 LNHDA, CDR2 SQIVND (reference sequence). CDR3 DNA: TGTGCCAGTAGTCCCCAGTGGGACACCGGGGAGCTGTTTTTT. Its translation is CASSPQWDTGELFF.

This clonotype was recorded many times. The chain has TRBV25-1 and TRBJ2-4; no clear D. This CDR3 contains 13 residues. V was trimmed by 0 bases and J by 9 bases, leaving 9 bases between them. Germline lookup yields CDR1 MGHDK and CDR2 SYGVNS. The CDR3 region is CASSEYSYSIQYF. In DNA form, the CDR3 reads TGTGCCAGCAGTGAATATAGTTACAGCATTCAGTACTTC.

The chain employs TRBV29-1 and TRBJ2-2, with 7 bases identical to TRBD1. Germline V lookup: CDR1 SQVTM, CDR2 ANQGSEA. The CDR3 runs 15 residues. The V and J ends lost 7 bases and 1 base, in that order; junction bases with no gene match: 9. CDR3 residues: CSAEHRGQNTGELFF. CDR3 nucleotides: TGCAGCGCCGAGCACAGGGGCCAGAACACCGGGGAGCTGTTTTTT.

This clonotype was counted only a few times. This sequence may be a read error, since a much larger clone differs from it by one base. The gene calls are TRBV12-3 or TRBV12-4 and TRBJ2-4; TRBD1 matches 10 bases. The CDR3 has 13 amino acids. The CDR3, as DNA: TGTACCAGCAGCTGGGACAGGGGAAACATTCAGTACTTC. This translates into CTSSWDRGNIQYF.

This clonotype occurred many times. The chain employs TRBV9 and TRBJ1-3; D remains unclear. The CDR3 consists of 13 residues. CDR1 is SGDLS, CDR2 YYNGEE, per germline. Trimming removed 3 bases from V and 0 bases from J, with 4 bases in between. The CDR3 DNA follows: TGTGCCAGCAGCGGGGTCTCTGGAAACACCATATATTTT. This sequence encodes CASSGVSGNTIYF.

This clonotype was detected ten times or more. The V call is TRBV28, the J call TRBJ2-7; possible D gene TRBD1, 5 bases. The CDR3 is made up of 18 amino acids. Germline V CDR1 and CDR2: MDHEN, SYDVKM. Trimming took 6 bases from V and 0 from J, leaving 24 bases between them. CDR3 loop: CASRKGQGRFVFSYEQYF. In DNA, the CDR3 is TGTGCCAGCAGAAAAGGGCAGGGTAGGTTCGTCTTCTCCTACGAGCAGTACTTC.

The V call is TRBV6-2 or TRBV6-3, the J call TRBJ2-7; D perhaps matches TRBD1 (6 bases). With 4 bases removed from V and 0 bases from J, the gap between germline ends came to 13 bases. There are 15 residues in the CDR3. Germline CDR1 is MNHEY and CDR2 is SVGEGT. The CDR3 region is CASSSLRGNSYEQYF. The CDR3 nucleotides are TGTGCCAGCAGTTCCCTCAGGGGTAACTCCTACGAGCAGTACTTC.

This clonotype was counted ten times or more. This sequence joins TRBV7-9 and TRBJ1-1; D is ambiguous. Germline values: CDR1 SEHNR, CDR2 FQNEAQ (reference sequence). V shed 2 bases and J shed 5 bases, with 9 bases lying between them. CDR3 length equals 13 residues. This chain's CDR3 is CASSLLSGTEAFF. CDR3 nucleotides: TGTGCCAGCAGCTTACTTAGTGGGACTGAAGCTTTCTTT. Looking up the rest from reference TRBV7-9 and TRBJ1-1 gives the full variable domain: DTGVSQNPRHKITKRGQNVTFRCDPISEHNRLYWYRQTLGQGPEFLTYFQNEAQLEKSRLLSDRFSAERPKGSFSTLEIQRTEQGDSAMYLCASSLLSGTEAFFGQGTRLTVV.

Ten or more counts support this clonotype. The CDR3 reads CSARRDRTYEQYF. CDR3 sequence (DNA): TGCAGTGCTAGGCGAGACCGAACCTACGAGCAGTACTTC. This rearrangement joins TRBV20-1 to TRBJ2-7; D is undetermined. V was cut by 3 bases and J by 2 bases, with 11 bases left in between. The germline V gene encodes CDR1 DFQATT and CDR2 SNEGSKA (reference sequence). The CDR3 totals 13 residues.

This clonotype was counted ten times or more. V usage is TRBV12-3 or TRBV12-4 and J usage is TRBJ1-5; 10 bases line up with TRBD1. Trimming took 5 bases from V and 3 from J; bases not matched to a gene: 10. This CDR3 is 17 amino acids long. In DNA, the CDR3 is TGTGCCAGCAGTCGGGACAGGGGTGGTTGGGTCAATCAGCCCCAGCATTTT. This codes for CASSRDRGGWVNQPQHF.

The table lists this clonotype with a few counts. The V call is TRBV12-3 or TRBV12-4, the J call TRBJ1-5, with 7 nucleotides matching TRBD1. The J segment lost 2 bases and the V segment lost 5 bases, leaving 3 bases of the junction unmatched. The CDR3 is made up of 14 amino acids. CDR3 coding DNA: TGTGCCAGCAGTGACAGGGCACGCAATCAGCCCCAGCATTTT. Its protein is CASSDRARNQPQHF.

The table lists this clonotype with many counts. The chain joins TRBV6-5 to TRBJ1-6; a weak D match, TRBD1 (5 bases). Looked up from germline, CDR1 is MNHEY and CDR2 is SVGAGI. The CDR3 extends over 14 amino acids. Trimming pared 2 bases from V and 4 bases from J, leaving 6 bases between. DNA of the CDR3: TGTGCCAGCAGTTACGGGACTTATAATTCACCCCTCCACTTT. Amino acid sequence: CASSYGTYNSPLHF.

In this sample, this clonotype turned up many times. The chain employs TRBV12-3 or TRBV12-4 and TRBJ2-5, with a possible D match to TRBD1 (5 bases). CDR3 length equals 11 residues. Trimming removed 3 bases at V and 10 bases at J, with 9 bases between. The CDR3, as DNA: TGTGCCAGCAGTTTGGGGCGAAGCCAGTACTTC. This gives the protein CASSLGRSQYF.

This clonotype was found many times. The chain has TRBV6-1 and TRBJ2-2; TRBD2 matches 8 bases. The CDR3 is made up of 17 amino acids. The germline V gene encodes CDR1 MNHNS and CDR2 SASEGT. J gave up 0 bases and V 1 base, and 4 bases lay outside the gene matches. The CDR3 coding sequence is TGTGCCAGCAGTGAAGTCCAACTAGCGGCGAACACCGGGGAGCTGTTTTTT. The encoded protein is CASSEVQLAANTGELFF.

CDR3 sequence (DNA): TGTGCCAGCAGTTACGAAACAGGAATCTTCTATGGCTACACCTTC. Translation: CASSYETGIFYGYTF. The gene calls are TRBV6-5 and TRBJ1-2, with D maybe TRBD1 (5 bases). The CDR3 totals 15 residues. In germline, CDR1 is MNHEY, CDR2 SVGAGI. Trimming took 2 bases from V and 4 from J, leaving 14 bases between them.

This clonotype has ten or more counts. The chain has TRBV7-2 and TRBJ2-5; 7 bases fit TRBD2. Germline V lookup: CDR1 SGHTA, CDR2 FQGNSA. The CDR3 contains 16 residues. Unmatched junction bases numbered 7, after V lost 1 base and J lost 2 bases. The CDR3 nucleotides are TGTGCCAGCAGCTTAGGGGCAGCGGGGCGGCAAGAGACCCAGTACTTC. Its translation is CASSLGAAGRQETQYF.

This clonotype has at least ten counts. The chain uses TRBV11-2 and TRBJ2-5; the D gene is possibly TRBD2 (5 bases). Germline CDR1 reads SGHAT; CDR2 reads FQNNGV. Deletions cut 6 bases from V and 5 bases from J, with 13 bases between. This CDR3 has 13 amino acids. CDR3 in amino acids: CASSGRPGETQYF. In nucleotides, the CDR3 is TGTGCCAGCAGTGGGAGACCGGGGGAGACCCAGTACTTC.

This chain joins TRBV6-2 or TRBV6-3 and TRBJ2-7; the D is unclear. Germline CDR1 MNHEY, CDR2 SVGEGT. This CDR3 spans 19 amino acids. V lost 0 bases, J lost 2 bases, and 23 bases lay in between. Here the CDR3 DNA reads TGTGCCAGCAGTTACTCCCTCAACATCCTCGGGTTCGATCCCTACGAGCAGTACTTC. Residues: CASSYSLNILGFDPYEQYF.

This clonotype was recorded many times. This sequence joins TRBV20-1 and TRBJ2-7; no firm D call. The V end lost 0 bases, the J end lost 0 bases, and 0 bases lay between the germline ends. The CDR3 covers 11 residues. The germline gives CDR1 DFQATT, CDR2 SNEGSKA (reference sequence). The CDR3 reads CSARDSYEQYF. The CDR3 nucleotides read TGCAGTGCTAGAGACTCCTACGAGCAGTACTTC.

This clonotype was seen a few times. This rearrangement joins TRBV3-1 to TRBJ2-5; D may match TRBD1 or TRBD2 (5 bases each). The CDR3 length is 17 residues. CDR1 is LGHDT, CDR2 YNNKEL, per germline (reference sequence). Trimming pared 4 bases from V and 4 bases from J, leaving 22 bases between. The CDR3 DNA reads as TGTGCCAGCAGCCCATCCCCTGGGGGAACCCCTGGAGAGACCCAGTACTTC. Translating gives CASSPSPGGTPGETQYF.

This clonotype was counted a single time. V gene TRBV4-3 combines with J gene TRBJ1-1; D call uncertain. Germline V gene sequence: CDR1 LGHNA, CDR2 YSLEER. V lost 2 bases to trimming and J lost 1 base, with 5 bases between them. This CDR3 comprises 13 residues. The CDR3 is CASSQIGNTEAFF. CDR3 nucleotide sequence: TGCGCCAGCAGCCAAATAGGGAACACTGAAGCTTTCTTT.

There are many counts of this clonotype. CDR3 in amino acids: CASSPTGHWRYTF. CDR3 in DNA: TGTGCCAGCAGCCCTACAGGGCACTGGCGCTACACCTTC. The J gene is TRBJ1-2, the V gene TRBV11-2, with D tentatively TRBD1 (6 bases). The CDR3 loop spans 13 amino acids. The germline gives CDR1 SGHAT, CDR2 FQNNGV. With 5 bases removed from V and 9 bases from J, the gap between germline ends came to 16 bases.

This clonotype came up many times. The chain joins TRBV20-1 to TRBJ1-6; D is possibly TRBD1 (5 bases). From germline, CDR1 is DFQATT and CDR2 SNEGSKA (reference sequence). Trimming took 5 bases from V and 5 from J, leaving 13 bases between them. This CDR3 is built from 14 residues. CDR3 nucleotides: TGCAGTGCTCACCGGGACCACAATAATTCACCCCTCCACTTT. Its translation: CSAHRDHNNSPLHF.

There are many counts of this clonotype. The genes are TRBV12-3 or TRBV12-4 and TRBJ2-2; 8 bases are a match to TRBD2. J lost 5 bases, V lost 2 bases, and 4 bases had no gene match. The length of the CDR3 is 15 residues. The CDR3 DNA follows: TGTGCCAGCAGTTTAAGGGCGGGAGGAACCGGGGAGCTGTTTTTT. Translated, it gives CASSLRAGGTGELFF.

Many counts were recorded for this clonotype. The CDR3 coding sequence is TGTGCCAGCAGCAGCAGGGGCGACGGGGAGCTGTTTTTT. This encodes CASSSRGDGELFF. The chain carries TRBV11-2 and TRBJ2-2; perhaps TRBD1 as D (6 bases). The CDR3 contains 13 residues. V was pared by 5 bases and J by 7 bases, with 11 bases between. Per germline, CDR1 SGHAT and CDR2 FQNNGV.

The CDR3 loop is CASGKRVGQSGELFF. In DNA, the CDR3 is TGTGCCAGCGGAAAAAGGGTAGGGCAGTCCGGGGAGCTGTTTTTT. The chain uses TRBV6-2 or TRBV6-3 and TRBJ2-2; D remains unclear. Trimming pared 8 bases from V and 6 bases from J, leaving 19 bases between. In germline, CDR1 is MNHEY, CDR2 SVGEGT. This CDR3 contains 15 residues.